These T cell receptor beta chains were read from a single sample in a study of cytomegalovirus exposure and HLA in healthy donors. Produced via immunoSEQ multiplex PCR; TCRdb's table is partial and in-frame only. The sample gives fewer than 200,000 clones, about two thirds of which show up once; around 2.8% is in the top ten. The specimen sequenced was PBMCs. These receptors were collected from a woman in her 30s in good health and CMV-seronegative. Both conserved end residues are part of each CDR3. D genes are given only for firm matches. Not all rows give a size; the values are once, few, many and, for expanded clones, a class.

v_gene: TRBV23-1; d_gene: TRBD1; j_gene: TRBJ2-7; abundance: NA; CDR3nt: TGCGCCAGCACCGTGGGACAGCCCTACGAGCAGTACTTC; CDR3aa: CASTVGQPYEQYF
v_gene: TRBV5-1; d_gene: TRBD1; j_gene: TRBJ1-2; abundance: NA; CDR3nt: TGCGCCAGCAGCCTTGGACAGGGTGGTGGCTACACCTTC; CDR3aa: CASSLGQGGGYTF
v_gene: TRBV9; d_gene: NA; j_gene: TRBJ1-6; abundance: NA; CDR3nt: TGTGCCAGCAGCGATCCTGCCGGGGGAATTTCTTCACCCCTCCACTTT; CDR3aa: CASSDPAGGISSPLHF
v_gene: TRBV2; d_gene: NA; j_gene: TRBJ2-1; abundance: NA; CDR3nt: TGTGCCAGCTCCCCCATGACAGCCCGTCACAATGAGCAGTTCTTC; CDR3aa: CASSPMTARHNEQFF
v_gene: TRBV2; d_gene: NA; j_gene: TRBJ1-1; abundance: few; CDR3nt: TGTGCCAGCAGTAAAGACAGGCTTAACACTGAAGCTTTCTTT; CDR3aa: CASSKDRLNTEAFF
v_gene: TRBV7-3; d_gene: TRBD2; j_gene: TRBJ2-5; abundance: NA; CDR3nt: TGTGCCAGCAGCTTATTTGGACAGATCAGCGGGAGTGGGGAGACCCAGTACTTC; CDR3aa: CASSLFGQISGSGETQYF
v_gene: TRBV27; d_gene: TRBD2; j_gene: TRBJ2-1; abundance: few; CDR3nt: TGTGCCAGCAGCTCCGGGACTAGGGTCCACAATGAGCAGTTCTTC; CDR3aa: CASSSGTRVHNEQFF
v_gene: TRBV5-1; d_gene: TRBD2; j_gene: TRBJ2-1; abundance: NA; CDR3nt: TGCGCCAGCAGCTTGGGGCCTAGCGGGAGATCCTACAATGAGCAGTTCTTC; CDR3aa: CASSLGPSGRSYNEQFF
v_gene: TRBV19; d_gene: NA; j_gene: TRBJ1-5; abundance: NA; CDR3nt: TGTGCCAGTAGTATTAGGGTTAGCGAGCCCCAGCATTTT; CDR3aa: CASSIRVSEPQHF
v_gene: TRBV11-2; d_gene: NA; j_gene: TRBJ1-2; abundance: NA; CDR3nt: TGTGCCAGCAGCTCAATACAGGGTACCTATGGCTACACCTTC; CDR3aa: CASSSIQGTYGYTF
v_gene: TRBV7-7; d_gene: NA; j_gene: TRBJ2-3; abundance: NA; CDR3nt: TGTGCCAGCAGCTCCGGGGACACAGATACGCAGTATTTT; CDR3aa: CASSSGDTDTQYF
v_gene: TRBV19; d_gene: TRBD2; j_gene: TRBJ2-1; abundance: NA; CDR3nt: TGTGCCAGTAGTATCCTAAATAGCGGGGGGTTTGACAATGAGCAGTTCTTC; CDR3aa: CASSILNSGGFDNEQFF
v_gene: TRBV5-4; d_gene: TRBD2; j_gene: TRBJ2-1; abundance: NA; CDR3nt: TGTGCCAGCAGCCCGATTAGCGGGAGGGGGGATGAGCAGTTCTTC; CDR3aa: CASSPISGRGDEQFF
v_gene: TRBV15; d_gene: NA; j_gene: TRBJ2-1; abundance: NA; CDR3nt: TGTGCCACGCTTTTCCCAGGGAAGGGCAATGAGCAGTTCTTC; CDR3aa: CATLFPGKGNEQFF
v_gene: TRBV6-6; d_gene: NA; j_gene: TRBJ2-7; abundance: few; CDR3nt: TGTGCCAGCGGTCGGGGTCTGGCCGAGCAGTACTTC; CDR3aa: CASGRGLAEQYF
v_gene: TRBV29-1; d_gene: NA; j_gene: TRBJ2-1; abundance: NA; CDR3nt: TGCAGCGTTGATACGGGGGGCATCCCCTTGTACAATGAGCAGTTCTTC; CDR3aa: CSVDTGGIPLYNEQFF
v_gene: TRBV15; d_gene: NA; j_gene: TRBJ1-1; abundance: NA; CDR3nt: TGTGCCACCAGCAATATAAACCGGGACATACTCCGTGAAGCTTTCTTT; CDR3aa: CATSNINRDILREAFF
v_gene: TRBV27; d_gene: TRBD2; j_gene: TRBJ2-2; abundance: NA; CDR3nt: TGTGCCAGCAGTACCCCGCGGGGGGGCAAAAACACCGGGGAGCTGTTTTTT; CDR3aa: CASSTPRGGKNTGELFF
v_gene: TRBV9; d_gene: NA; j_gene: TRBJ1-1; abundance: NA; CDR3nt: TGTGCCAGCAGCCCCACCTCGGACGGACTCACTGAAGCTTTCTTT; CDR3aa: CASSPTSDGLTEAFF
v_gene: TRBV19; d_gene: TRBD1; j_gene: TRBJ2-1; abundance: NA; CDR3nt: TGTGCCAGTAGTTTCACCGGGACAGGCCTCTATGAGCAGTTCTTC; CDR3aa: CASSFTGTGLYEQFF
v_gene: TRBV19; d_gene: TRBD1; j_gene: TRBJ1-2; abundance: NA; CDR3nt: TGTGCCATAGGACAGGGCGGTGGCTACACCTTC; CDR3aa: CAIGQGGGYTF
v_gene: TRBV18; d_gene: NA; j_gene: TRBJ1-5; abundance: NA; CDR3nt: TGTGCCAGCTCACCGGTAGGACAGACCAATCAGCCCCAGCATTTT; CDR3aa: CASSPVGQTNQPQHF
v_gene: TRBV15; d_gene: NA; j_gene: TRBJ2-1; abundance: once; CDR3nt: TGTGCCACCAGCGGCGACAGTTATAATGAGCAGTTCTTC; CDR3aa: CATSGDSYNEQFF
v_gene: TRBV2; d_gene: NA; j_gene: TRBJ2-5; abundance: NA; CDR3nt: TGTGCCAGCAGTGAATGGGGGGAGCAGTACTTC; CDR3aa: CASSEWGEQYF
v_gene: TRBV29-1; d_gene: TRBD2; j_gene: TRBJ2-5; abundance: NA; CDR3nt: TGCAGCGTAAATGGGGGGGACCAAGAGACCCAGTACTTC; CDR3aa: CSVNGGDQETQYF
v_gene: TRBV4-3; d_gene: TRBD1; j_gene: TRBJ2-7; abundance: few; CDR3nt: TGCGCCAGCAGCCAATTACAGGGACAGGCCCCCTACGAGCAGTACTTC; CDR3aa: CASSQLQGQAPYEQYF
v_gene: TRBV14; d_gene: TRBD1; j_gene: TRBJ2-7; abundance: NA; CDR3nt: TGTGCCAGCAGCCAAGGTGTTTTCAGGGGGCGGTACGAGCAGTACTTC; CDR3aa: CASSQGVFRGRYEQYF
v_gene: TRBV11-2; d_gene: NA; j_gene: TRBJ1-1; abundance: few; CDR3nt: TGTGCCAGCAGCCTACCTATCACGGACACTGAAGCTTTCTTT; CDR3aa: CASSLPITDTEAFF
v_gene: TRBV7-6; d_gene: TRBD2; j_gene: TRBJ2-1; abundance: NA; CDR3nt: TGTGCCAGCAGTCCCCGGGCGGGGGGGGTTGGTGAGCAGTTCTTC; CDR3aa: CASSPRAGGVGEQFF
v_gene: TRBV12-5; d_gene: NA; j_gene: TRBJ2-7; abundance: NA; CDR3nt: TGTGCCGAAGGGGGTAGCAACGAGCAGTACTTC; CDR3aa: CAEGGSNEQYF
v_gene: TRBV5-4; d_gene: NA; j_gene: TRBJ2-6; abundance: NA; CDR3nt: TGTGCCAGCAGTTCAGGGAAAGGGGCCAACGTCCTGACTTTC; CDR3aa: CASSSGKGANVLTF
v_gene: TRBV6-1; d_gene: NA; j_gene: TRBJ2-1; abundance: NA; CDR3nt: TGTGCCAGCATGCAGGGAAACACCTACAATGAGCAGTTCTTC; CDR3aa: CASMQGNTYNEQFF
v_gene: TRBV28; d_gene: NA; j_gene: TRBJ2-7; abundance: once; CDR3nt: TGTGCCAGCAGTACCGAACAGGGGACTGGGTACGAGCAGTACTTC; CDR3aa: CASSTEQGTGYEQYF
v_gene: TRBV6-1; d_gene: NA; j_gene: TRBJ1-2; abundance: NA; CDR3nt: TGTGCCAGCAGACTTGACAGTCGCTATGGCTACACCTTC; CDR3aa: CASRLDSRYGYTF
v_gene: TRBV25-1; d_gene: TRBD1; j_gene: TRBJ2-3; abundance: NA; CDR3nt: TGTGCCAGCAGTGAGGGACAGGGAGGTAAAAATACGCAGTATTTT; CDR3aa: CASSEGQGGKNTQYF
v_gene: TRBV9; d_gene: NA; j_gene: TRBJ2-2; abundance: NA; CDR3nt: TGTGCCAGCAGCAGTATTCCGGCGGGTAACACCGGGGAGCTGTTTTTT; CDR3aa: CASSSIPAGNTGELFF
v_gene: TRBV7-6; d_gene: NA; j_gene: TRBJ1-1; abundance: NA; CDR3nt: TGTGCCAGCAGCTTAGGTGGGAGTTTCGCTGAAGCTTTCTTT; CDR3aa: CASSLGGSFAEAFF
v_gene: TRBV7-8; d_gene: NA; j_gene: TRBJ2-5; abundance: NA; CDR3nt: TGTGCCAGCAGCTTAGGGGGTTCGGGGGAGACCCAGTACTTC; CDR3aa: CASSLGGSGETQYF
v_gene: TRBV9; d_gene: NA; j_gene: TRBJ1-3; abundance: few; CDR3nt: TGTGCCAGCAGCGTAGAAGAGGCTGGAAACACCATATATTTT; CDR3aa: CASSVEEAGNTIYF
v_gene: TRBV5-1; d_gene: TRBD2; j_gene: TRBJ2-5; abundance: few; CDR3nt: TGCGCCAGCAGCTTTGGGACTAGCGGAGAAGAGACCCAGTACTTC; CDR3aa: CASSFGTSGEETQYF
v_gene: TRBV28; d_gene: NA; j_gene: TRBJ1-3; abundance: NA; CDR3nt: TGTGCCAGCTCGATCGCCGGGGCTGGAAACACCATATATTTT; CDR3aa: CASSIAGAGNTIYF
v_gene: TRBV5-1; d_gene: NA; j_gene: TRBJ2-5; abundance: once; CDR3nt: TGCGCCAGCAGCCCGGCGGGGAGGACCCTGCGTGGAAGAGGGACCCAGTACTTC; CDR3aa: CASSPAGRTLRGRGTQYF
v_gene: TRBV6-1; d_gene: NA; j_gene: TRBJ2-5; abundance: NA; CDR3nt: TGTGCCAGCAGTGAAGGGGTCAGGACTCTCGGCGTTGAGACCCAGTACTTC; CDR3aa: CASSEGVRTLGVETQYF
v_gene: TRBV28; d_gene: TRBD1; j_gene: TRBJ1-1; abundance: NA; CDR3nt: TGTGCCAGCAATTATTGGACAGGGAACACTGAAGCTTTCTTT; CDR3aa: CASNYWTGNTEAFF
v_gene: TRBV7-2; d_gene: NA; j_gene: TRBJ2-7; abundance: NA; CDR3nt: TGTGCCAGCAGCTTAGGAGGAGGGGGCTCTTACGAGCAGTACTTC; CDR3aa: CASSLGGGGSYEQYF
v_gene: TRBV5-5; d_gene: NA; j_gene: TRBJ2-3; abundance: NA; CDR3nt: TGTGCCAGCAGCTGGGGGACAACTAGCACAGATACGCAGTATTTT; CDR3aa: CASSWGTTSTDTQYF
v_gene: TRBV5-4; d_gene: TRBD1; j_gene: TRBJ1-1; abundance: NA; CDR3nt: TGTGCCAGCAGCTTCAGGGGGGAGAACACTGAAGCTTTCTTT; CDR3aa: CASSFRGENTEAFF
v_gene: TRBV30; d_gene: TRBD1; j_gene: TRBJ1-3; abundance: NA; CDR3nt: TGTGCCTGTCATGACAGGGGCGTTGGAAACACCATATATTTT; CDR3aa: CACHDRGVGNTIYF
v_gene: TRBV5-1; d_gene: TRBD2; j_gene: TRBJ2-7; abundance: NA; CDR3nt: TGCGCCAGCAGCTTGGAAGCGGGAGTTGACGAGCAGTACTTC; CDR3aa: CASSLEAGVDEQYF
v_gene: TRBV5-1; d_gene: TRBD2; j_gene: TRBJ2-7; abundance: NA; CDR3nt: TGCGCCAGCAGCTCTACAGCGGGGGGAACGGGCGAGCAGTACTTC; CDR3aa: CASSSTAGGTGEQYF
v_gene: TRBV4-3; d_gene: TRBD2; j_gene: TRBJ2-7; abundance: few; CDR3nt: TGCGCCAGCAGCCGGGGACTAGCGGAAACCTACGAGCAGTACTTC; CDR3aa: CASSRGLAETYEQYF
v_gene: TRBV4-1; d_gene: TRBD2; j_gene: TRBJ2-7; abundance: NA; CDR3nt: TGCGCCAGCAGCCAAGCCCCAGCGGGACTCTACGAGCAGTACTTC; CDR3aa: CASSQAPAGLYEQYF
v_gene: TRBV4-1; d_gene: NA; j_gene: TRBJ1-2; abundance: few; CDR3nt: TGCGCCAGCAGCATCTCGGTTCGGTCTTATGGCTACACCTTC; CDR3aa: CASSISVRSYGYTF
v_gene: TRBV28; d_gene: NA; j_gene: TRBJ1-3; abundance: NA; CDR3nt: TGTGCCAGCAGTTTACAAATTGGAAACACCATATATTTT; CDR3aa: CASSLQIGNTIYF
v_gene: TRBV7-2; d_gene: TRBD1; j_gene: TRBJ1-1; abundance: NA; CDR3nt: TGTGCCAGCAGCTCGACAGGGGCTGGGAACACTGAAGCTTTCTTT; CDR3aa: CASSSTGAGNTEAFF
v_gene: TRBV6-7; d_gene: TRBD1; j_gene: TRBJ1-2; abundance: NA; CDR3nt: TGTGCCAGCAACGGTACAGGGGGCAACTATGGCTACACCTTC; CDR3aa: CASNGTGGNYGYTF
v_gene: TRBV11-2; d_gene: TRBD1; j_gene: TRBJ2-1; abundance: few; CDR3nt: TGTGCCAGCAGCTTAGGGACAGGCGGAGACGAGCAGTTCTTC; CDR3aa: CASSLGTGGDEQFF
v_gene: TRBV7-2; d_gene: TRBD2; j_gene: TRBJ2-7; abundance: few; CDR3nt: TGTGCCAGCAGCCGGGAGGGCAGGGAAGTGCAGTACTTC; CDR3aa: CASSREGREVQYF